These T cell receptor beta chains were read from a single sample in a study of blood T cells in healthy people across ages. TCRdb re-called the 5' RACE reads with MiXCR, one entry per CDR3 protein. Among 750,000 to 1,000,000 distinct CDR3 sequences listed, under 35% were seen once. Separately, the same data were catalogued under a study of T cells of mothers and their children.

The sequenced sample consisted of blood. The receptors here all came from a woman in her forties in good health. Each CDR3 is given with its conserved first and last residue. D genes are given only for firm matches. A row's size may be missing; if present it is once, few, many or a size class.

clone size | CDR3 length | D gene | J gene | V gene | CDR3 DNA | CDR3 protein
NA | 15 | TRBD1 | TRBJ1-1 | TRBV20-1 | TGCAGTGCCCGGGACAGGGAGCCCTTGAACACTGAAGCTTTCTTT | CSARDREPLNTEAFF
once | 12 | NA | TRBJ2-5 | TRBV6-8 | TGTGCCAGCGGAGGGACCGCCGGCGGGCAGTACTTC | CASGGTAGGQYF
NA | 17 | TRBD2 | TRBJ2-2 | TRBV7-2 | TGTGCCAGCAGCTCCACGCTTTGGAGCGGGGGGACCGGGGAGCTGTTTTTT | CASSSTLWSGGTGELFF
few | 11 | NA | TRBJ2-1 | TRBV28 | TGTGCCAGCAGTGCATTCTATGAGCAGTTCTTC | CASSAFYEQFF
few | 16 | TRBD1 | TRBJ1-5 | TRBV4-1 | TGCGCCAGCAGCCAAGTGGCCGGGACAGGGGGGAGGCCCCAGCATTTT | CASSQVAGTGGRPQHF
NA | 15 | NA | TRBJ2-7 | TRBV12-3/TRBV12-4 | TGTGCCAGCAGTTTAGATTCGGGTAGCGCCCGGAAGCAGTACTTC | CASSLDSGSARKQYF
few | 12 | NA | TRBJ1-2 | TRBV5-1 | TGCGCCAGCAGCTTGGAACCGGGCGGCTACACCTTC | CASSLEPGGYTF
NA | 15 | TRBD2 | TRBJ2-2 | TRBV14 | TGTGCCAGCAGCCGACTAGCGGGGCTCACCGGGGAGCTGTTTTTT | CASSRLAGLTGELFF
many | 14 | TRBD2 | TRBJ2-4 | TRBV20-1 | TGCAGTGCTTTGACTAGCGGGGCCAAAAACATTCAGTACTTC | CSALTSGAKNIQYF
NA | 15 | TRBD1 | TRBJ2-7 | TRBV7-9 | TGTGCCGGCAGCCCACTAGACAGGGTTACCTACGAGCAGTACTTC | CAGSPLDRVTYEQYF
few | 16 | NA | TRBJ1-5 | TRBV6-5 | TGTGCCAGCAGTCCGATCACTGGGGGCGGATTCTCGCCCCAGCATTTT | CASSPITGGGFSPQHF